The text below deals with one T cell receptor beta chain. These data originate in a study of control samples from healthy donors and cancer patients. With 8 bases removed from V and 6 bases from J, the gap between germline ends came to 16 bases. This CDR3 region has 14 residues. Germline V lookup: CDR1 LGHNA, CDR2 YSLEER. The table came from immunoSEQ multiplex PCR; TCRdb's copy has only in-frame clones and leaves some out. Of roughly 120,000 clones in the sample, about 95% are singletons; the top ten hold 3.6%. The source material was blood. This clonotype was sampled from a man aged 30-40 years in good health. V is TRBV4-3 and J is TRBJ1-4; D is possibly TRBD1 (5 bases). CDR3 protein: CASSRGGIYEKLFF. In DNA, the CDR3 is TGCGCCAGCTCACGGGGGGGTATTTATGAAAAACTGTTTTTT.